This T cell receptor beta chain was retrieved from a study of OX40 agonist ivuxolimab in advanced cancers. Background on the study: In this trial design, patients received ivuxolimab intravenously at 0.01 to 10 mg/kg every 2 weeks. The mean age was roughly 60 years, ranging from 23 to 79, with about four fifths of participants male.

Remarks on this clone: What it recognizes is unknown.

Study findings and constraints: The average count of expanded clones was higher among CD8+ T cells than among CD4+. At 0.1 to 3.0 mg/kg and by week 6, clonal expansion occurred in CD4+ and CD8+ blood T cells.

CDR3 length: 14 amino acids. V lost 2 bases, J lost 5 bases, and 7 bases lay in between. Germline CDR1 reads MNHNY; CDR2 reads SVGAGI (reference sequence). This table comes from immunoSEQ multiplex PCR, and its TCRdb copy is limited to in-frame clones, with some not included. This table has tens of thousands of clones, roughly 85% appearing once. The chain combines TRBV6-6 with TRBJ1-6, with D hard to call. The source of this sequence is an adult with an advanced solid tumor such as melanoma, head and neck, liver or kidney cancer. Here the sequenced sample was CD4+ or CD8+ T cells sorted from blood, taken in a trial of the OX40 agonist ivuxolimab. The CDR3 bases are TGTGCCAGCAGTTACGGTCCTGATAATTCACCCCTCCACTTT. It translates to CASSYGPDNSPLHF.